Each of the 22 T cell receptor beta chains below was sequenced from the same sample in a study of T cell responses to AZD1222 COVID-19 vaccine. Some clones are missing from TCRdb's copy, which holds only in-frame ones; the method was immunoSEQ multiplex PCR. The sample records about 59,000 clones, 89% being singletons. Sequenced here: peripheral blood, sampled 28 days after the second AZD1222 dose. The source of these receptors is an adult who received the AZD1222 COVID-19 vaccine.

The V and J genes are TRBV6-4 and TRBJ2-6, with 7 bases aligning to TRBD1. V gave up 4 bases and J gave up 2 bases; unmatched junction bases: 5. The CDR3 is made up of 16 amino acids. Germline V CDR1 and CDR2: MRHNA, SNTAGT. The DNA of the CDR3 is TGTGCCAGCAGTGTCGTAGGGGGCGCTGGGGCCAACGTCCTGACTTTC. Its protein is CASSVVGGAGANVLTF.

V and J are TRBV19 and TRBJ1-1, with a possible D match to TRBD1 (6 bases). Germline V gene sequence: CDR1 LNHDA, CDR2 SQIVND (reference sequence). The CDR3 contains 14 residues. Trimming shortened V by 2 bases and J by 1 base, and 8 bases separated the two germline ends. The CDR3 loop is CASSITGTNTEAFF. In DNA form, the CDR3 reads TGTGCCAGTAGTATAACAGGGACGAACACTGAAGCTTTCTTT.

This chain links TRBV19 with TRBJ2-2; 12 positions match TRBD2. CDR1 is LNHDA, CDR2 SQIVND, per germline (reference sequence). CDR3 length: 18 amino acids. V shed 8 bases and J 4 bases; nucleotides not matched to a gene: 14. The CDR3 here is CASFLSSGRVGSTGELFF. DNA of the CDR3: TGTGCCAGTTTCCTTTCTAGCGGGAGGGTGGGGAGCACCGGGGAGCTGTTTTTT.

This clone was recorded a few times. The rearrangement joins TRBV9 to TRBJ1-5; D is unresolved. The CDR3 sequence is 13 residues long. CDR1 and CDR2 (germline): SGDLS, YYNGEE. Trimming removed 0 bases from V and 4 bases from J, with 5 bases in between. The CDR3 nucleotides read TGTGCCAGCAGCGTAGGTTTGAATCAGCCCCAGCATTTT. It specifies CASSVGLNQPQHF.

The chain joins TRBV19 to TRBJ2-7; D is perhaps TRBD2 (5 bases). The CDR3 runs 15 residues. Germline CDR1 LNHDA, CDR2 SQIVND (reference sequence). Trimming stripped 4 bases from V and 0 bases from J, with 13 bases between. The CDR3 coding sequence is TGTGCCAGTAGTAAGATATGGGAGCCCTCCTACGAGCAGTACTTC. It codes for CASSKIWEPSYEQYF.

CDR3 residues: CASSLGSRVVAGELFF. DNA of the CDR3: TGTGCCAGCAGCTTAGGGAGCAGGGTGGTCGCCGGGGAGCTGTTTTTT. This chain links TRBV11-3 with TRBJ2-2; a possible D gene is TRBD1 (5 bases). V gave up 1 base and J gave up 6 bases, with 15 bases separating them. Per the germline V gene, CDR1 is SGHNT and CDR2 is YENEEA. The CDR3 is 16 residues long.

This sequence joins TRBV3-1 (or the pseudogene TRBV3-2) and TRBJ1-5; D is possibly TRBD1 (5 bases). With 1 base removed from V and 2 bases from J, the gap between germline ends came to 15 bases. This CDR3 is built from 17 residues. The germline CDR1 and CDR2 sequences are LGHDT and YNNKEL (reference sequence). CDR3 amino acids: CASSQGRGGGGNQPQHF. The CDR3 bases are TGTGCCAGCAGCCAAGGGCGTGGCGGGGGAGGCAATCAGCCCCAGCATTTT.

The chain is built from TRBV9 and TRBJ2-5; 8 nucleotides match TRBD2. The CDR3 is made up of 15 amino acids. Trimming at V came to 3 bases and at J to 4 bases, leaving 8 bases not matched to a gene. The germline CDR1 and CDR2 sequences are SGDLS and YYNGEE. The CDR3 DNA follows: TGTGCCAGCAGCGCCTTCGGGGGGGCAGGAGAGACCCAGTACTTC. Translated: CASSAFGGAGETQYF.

CDR3 nucleotides: TGTGCCAGCAGTACCCAATCTAGCGGGGGTTTTATTCCGGGGGAGACCCAGTACTTC. Encoded protein: CASSTQSSGGFIPGETQYF. This rearrangement joins TRBV28 to TRBJ2-5; 10 bases are shared with TRBD2. Germline values: CDR1 MDHEN, CDR2 SYDVKM. The CDR3 has 19 residues. J gave up 5 bases and V 5 bases, and 20 bases lay outside the gene matches.

The chain recombines TRBV4-3 with TRBJ1-1; TRBD1 matches at 9 bases. The germline gives CDR1 LGHNA, CDR2 YSLEER. The CDR3 is made up of 15 amino acids. Germline trimming cut 1 base from V and 6 bases from J; bases unmatched to any gene: 6. The CDR3 protein is CASSQVGQGGSEAFF. The CDR3 DNA is TGCGCCAGCAGCCAAGTGGGACAGGGCGGATCTGAAGCTTTCTTT.

Written as DNA, the CDR3 is TGCGCCAGCAGTTGGGACAGGCCCCCGGTGTTAGATACGCAGTATTTT. As protein: CASSWDRPPVLDTQYF. The chain carries TRBV5-1 and TRBJ2-3; 8 nucleotides match TRBD1. The CDR3 has 16 residues. The germline gives CDR1 SGHRS, CDR2 YFSETQ. Trimming at V came to 5 bases and at J to 5 bases, leaving 13 bases not matched to a gene. The whole variable domain, filled in from reference TRBV5-1 and TRBJ2-3, reads KAGVTQTPRYLIKTRGQQVTLSCSPISGHRSVSWYQQTPGQGLQFLFEYFSETQRNKGNFPGRFSGRQFSNSRSEMNVSTLELGDSALYLCASSWDRPPVLDTQYFGPGTRLTVL.

The CDR3 loop is CASSSGLDNYEQYF. The CDR3 DNA reads TGCGCCAGCAGCTCGGGACTTGACAACTACGAGCAGTACTTC. The chain links TRBV5-1 to TRBJ2-7; TRBD2 might be the D (6 bases). The germline V gene encodes CDR1 SGHRS and CDR2 YFSETQ. The V end was cut by 3 bases, the J end by 3 bases, with 13 bases between. The CDR3 sequence is 14 residues long.

J is TRBJ1-5 and V is TRBV27; D is undetermined. The CDR3 covers 12 residues. Between the trimmed V and J ends, which lost 2 bases and 6 bases, there was a span of 5 bases. Germline assignment: CDR1 MNHEY and CDR2 SMNVEV (reference sequence). The CDR3 protein is CASSLAGQPQHF. CDR3 sequence (DNA): TGTGCCAGCAGTTTAGCTGGTCAGCCCCAGCATTTT.

This chain links TRBV10-2 with TRBJ1-5; tentatively, D is TRBD1 (5 bases). Per germline, CDR1 WSHSY and CDR2 SAAADI. The CDR3 runs 13 residues. Trimming shortened V by 2 bases and J by 4 bases, and 6 bases separated the two germline ends. Here the CDR3 reads CASSERGNQPQHF. CDR3 nucleotides: TGCGCCAGCAGTGAGCGGGGGAATCAGCCCCAGCATTTT.

The chain joins TRBV6-1 to TRBJ2-1; 9 nucleotides align to TRBD2. The V segment lost 2 bases and the J segment 0 bases; nucleotides outside the gene matches: 14. CDR1 and CDR2 (germline): MNHNS, SASEGT. The CDR3 is 20 residues long. DNA for the CDR3: TGTGCCAGCAGTGAATGGTGGCAAGCGGGGGGAGTGTTCTCCTACAATGAGCAGTTCTTC. It translates to CASSEWWQAGGVFSYNEQFF.

V and J are TRBV30 and TRBJ1-1, with D tentatively TRBD1 (5 bases). CDR1 is GTSNPN and CDR2 is SVGIG in the germline V gene (reference sequence). Trimming pared 0 bases from V and 10 bases from J, leaving 9 bases between. This CDR3 has 11 amino acids. The DNA of the CDR3 is TGTGCCTGGAGTGTAGGGCAGGGAGCTTTCTTT. It encodes CAWSVGQGAFF.

The rearrangement uses TRBV28 and TRBJ2-5, with unresolved D. The CDR3 is made up of 10 amino acids. Germline lookup yields CDR1 MDHEN and CDR2 SYDVKM. Trimming removed 4 bases at V and 4 bases at J, with 1 base between. The CDR3 loop is CASSSETQYF. The CDR3 DNA reads as TGTGCCAGCAGTTCAGAGACCCAGTACTTC.

This sequence joins TRBV19 and TRBJ2-7; possible D gene TRBD1, 6 bases. Deletions cut 6 bases from V and 1 base from J, with 13 bases between. The CDR3 has 14 amino acids. Germline values: CDR1 LNHDA, CDR2 SQIVND (reference sequence). Here the CDR3 reads CASSVQGKSYEQYF. CDR3 nucleotides: TGTGCCAGTAGCGTACAGGGTAAATCCTACGAGCAGTACTTC.

The chain recombines TRBV10-3 with TRBJ2-7, with 8 positions matching TRBD2. The CDR3 sequence is 15 residues long. V shed 3 bases, J shed 6 bases, and the junction held 10 bases outside the gene matches. The germline V gene has CDR1 ENHRY and CDR2 SYGVKD. Here the CDR3 reads CAISDGTRDMGEQYF. In DNA, the CDR3 is TGTGCCATCAGTGACGGGACTAGAGATATGGGCGAGCAGTACTTC.

V and J are TRBV24-1 and TRBJ2-7; D gene ambiguous. Germline-derived CDR1 and CDR2 are KGHDR and SFDVKD. This CDR3 has 12 residues. The V gene lost 0 bases and the J gene lost 8 bases, with 7 bases spanning the gap. In nucleotides, the CDR3 is TGTGCCACCAGTGATTTGTCGGAGCAGCAGTACTTC. This gives the protein CATSDLSEQQYF.

The genes are TRBV15 and TRBJ1-5, with 9 positions matching TRBD1. This CDR3 has 17 residues. The V and J ends lost 0 bases and 5 bases, in that order; junction bases with no gene match: 8. Germline CDR1 reads LNHNV; CDR2 reads YYDKDF (reference sequence). CDR3 sequence reads: CATSRDPPGQGYQPQHF. CDR3 nucleotide sequence: TGTGCCACCAGCAGAGACCCTCCGGGACAGGGTTATCAGCCCCAGCATTTT.

The chain joins TRBV5-1 to TRBJ1-6; D remains unclear. Germline V gives CDR1 SGHRS, CDR2 YFSETQ. Trimming cost V 2 bases and J 6 bases, with 9 bases left between them. The CDR3 length is 14 residues. CDR3: CASSFDGPNSPLHF. The CDR3, as DNA: TGCGCCAGCAGCTTCGACGGTCCTAATTCACCCCTCCACTTT.